The sequence of this TCR beta chain was determined in a study of blood T cell repertoires in COVID-19. Overall study: Samples came from the United States, Italy and Spain, spanning acute and convalescent COVID-19. Sample material is recorded as cDNA or gDNA derived from T cells, B-cell-depleted T cells, or PBMCs.

This clone was seen once. Generated by immunoSEQ multiplex PCR, the TCRdb table keeps only in-frame clones and is missing some. The data show around 53,000 clones, just under 90% seen once. The junction had 2 bases not matched to a gene; V was cut back by 6 bases and J by 3 bases. Germline CDR1 is MDHEN and CDR2 is SYDVKM. This CDR3 has 12 residues. V gene TRBV28 combines with J gene TRBJ2-7; TRBD2 agrees at 7 bases. Sequencing was carried out using peripheral blood. The receptor was derived from a man aged 50 or older with acute or convalescent COVID-19. CDR3 sequence: CASSLAVYEQYF. Here the CDR3 DNA reads TGTGCCAGCAGCCTAGCGGTCTACGAGCAGTACTTC.